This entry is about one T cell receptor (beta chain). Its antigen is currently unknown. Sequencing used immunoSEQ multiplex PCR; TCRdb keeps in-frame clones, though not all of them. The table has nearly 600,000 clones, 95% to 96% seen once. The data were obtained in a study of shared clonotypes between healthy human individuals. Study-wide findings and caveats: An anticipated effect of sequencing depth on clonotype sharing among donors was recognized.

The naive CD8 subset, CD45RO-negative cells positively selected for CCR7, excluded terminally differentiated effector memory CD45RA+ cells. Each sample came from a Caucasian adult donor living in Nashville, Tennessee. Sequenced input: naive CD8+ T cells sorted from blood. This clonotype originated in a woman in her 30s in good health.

Here the CDR3 DNA reads TGTGCCAGCAGGGACAGGGCCGTCGAGCAGTACTTC. Translation gives CASRDRAVEQYF. The V call is TRBV28, the J call TRBJ2-7; the match to TRBD1 covers 8 bases. This CDR3 has 12 amino acids. Germline lookup yields CDR1 MDHEN and CDR2 SYDVKM. The V gene end was trimmed by 6 bases and the J gene end by 6 bases; junction bases not matched to a gene: 4.